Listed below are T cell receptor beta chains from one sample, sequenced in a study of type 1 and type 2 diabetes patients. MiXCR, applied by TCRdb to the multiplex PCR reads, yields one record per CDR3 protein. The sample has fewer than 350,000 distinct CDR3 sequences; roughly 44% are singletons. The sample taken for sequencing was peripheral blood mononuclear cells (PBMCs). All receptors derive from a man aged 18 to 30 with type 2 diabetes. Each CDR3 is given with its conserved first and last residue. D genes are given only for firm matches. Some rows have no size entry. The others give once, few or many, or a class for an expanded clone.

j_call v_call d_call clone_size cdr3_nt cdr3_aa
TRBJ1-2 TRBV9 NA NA TGTGCCAGCTCCCCCGGGGGCGCGATGGAATTCGGCTACACCTTC CASSPGGAMEFGYTF
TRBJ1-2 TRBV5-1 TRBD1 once TGCGCCAGCAGAGAGGGACAGGGCCCTTTCTATGGCTACACCTTC CASREGQGPFYGYTF
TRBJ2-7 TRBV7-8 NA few TGTGCCAGCAGCTTTGGAGCTGACGAGCAGTACTTC CASSFGADEQYF
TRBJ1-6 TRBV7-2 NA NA TGTGCCAGCAGCCAAGATAGAAAGCAGCCCCTCCACTTT CASSQDRKQPLHF
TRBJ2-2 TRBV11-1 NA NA TGTGCCAGCAGCGCTCCACCGGGACACCCGGGCACCGGGGAGCTGTTTTTT CASSAPPGHPGTGELFF
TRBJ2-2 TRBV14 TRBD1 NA TGTGCCAGCAGCCAAACCAGGGGGCGCACCGGGGAGCTGTTTTTT CASSQTRGRTGELFF
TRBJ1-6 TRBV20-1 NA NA TGCAGTGCTAGAGATCCAGGCTATAATTCACCCCTCCACTTT CSARDPGYNSPLHF
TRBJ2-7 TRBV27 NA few TGTGCCAGCAGTTTAGGAAAAACAGGCTACGAGCAGTACTTC CASSLGKTGYEQYF
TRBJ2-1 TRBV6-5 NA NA TGTGCCAGCAGGACACACGAGGGCCTCTACAATGAGCAGTTCTTC CASRTHEGLYNEQFF
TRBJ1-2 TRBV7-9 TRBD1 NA TGTGCCAGCAGCTCATATACCTTCAGGGGGCACTATGGCTACACCTTC CASSSYTFRGHYGYTF
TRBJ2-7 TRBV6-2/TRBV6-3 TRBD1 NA TGTGCCAGCAGTTCATATCCGGGACAGGGGACGTACGAGCAGTACTTC CASSSYPGQGTYEQYF